The clone carrying this TCR beta chain was recorded a few times. RNA was extracted from approximately 2.6 ml of whole blood of healthy adults. Blood and skin TCR RNA was reverse transcribed with alpha and beta constant primers. TCRdb passed the 5' RACE reads through MiXCR, listing each CDR3 protein once. The sample has 20,000 to 30,000 distinct CDR3 sequences, around a quarter seen once; the top ten hold 1.8%. Germline CDR1 is MNHEY and CDR2 is SVGAGI. The V gene lost 0 bases and the J gene lost 8 bases, with 7 bases spanning the gap. The CDR3 runs 12 residues. The data are from a study of naive and memory T cell subsets.

The chain employs TRBV6-5 and TRBJ1-2; unclear D gene. The sequence was obtained from a female donor in good health. The CDR3 spells CASSYSNQGYTF. The DNA for the CDR3 is TGTGCCAGCAGTTACTCGAATCAGGGCTACACCTTC.